This record covers a single T cell receptor beta chain. This record comes from a study of cytomegalovirus exposure and HLA in healthy donors. Profiling relied on immunoSEQ multiplex PCR, and the TCRdb table lists in-frame clones only, not all of them. The sample lists 65,000 or so clones; approximately 94% were seen once. The germline V and J ends were trimmed by 2 bases and 3 bases, with 11 bases remaining between them. There are 14 residues in the CDR3. CDR1 is MNHNS and CDR2 is SASEGT in the germline V gene. Sequenced sample: PBMCs. This TCR was sampled from a man aged 18 to 29 in good health and CMV-seropositive. V usage is TRBV6-1 and J usage is TRBJ2-7; D is possibly TRBD2 (5 bases). The CDR3 nucleotides are TGTGCCAGCAGTGAATTCGGGGTTTACTACGAGCAGTACTTC. It codes for CASSEFGVYYEQYF.